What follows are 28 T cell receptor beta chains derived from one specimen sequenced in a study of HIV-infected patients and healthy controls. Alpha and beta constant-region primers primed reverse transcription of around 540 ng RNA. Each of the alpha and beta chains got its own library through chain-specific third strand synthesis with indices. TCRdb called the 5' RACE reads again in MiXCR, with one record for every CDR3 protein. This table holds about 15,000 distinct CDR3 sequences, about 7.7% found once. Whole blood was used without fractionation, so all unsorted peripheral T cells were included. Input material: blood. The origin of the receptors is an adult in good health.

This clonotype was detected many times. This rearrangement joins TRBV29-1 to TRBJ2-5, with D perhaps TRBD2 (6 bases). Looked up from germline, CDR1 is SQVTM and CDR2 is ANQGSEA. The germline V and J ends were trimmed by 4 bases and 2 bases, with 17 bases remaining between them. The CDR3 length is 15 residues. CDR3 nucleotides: TGCAGCGTTGTTTTCACAGGTGGGAGGCAAGAGACCCAGTACTTC. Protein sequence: CSVVFTGGRQETQYF.

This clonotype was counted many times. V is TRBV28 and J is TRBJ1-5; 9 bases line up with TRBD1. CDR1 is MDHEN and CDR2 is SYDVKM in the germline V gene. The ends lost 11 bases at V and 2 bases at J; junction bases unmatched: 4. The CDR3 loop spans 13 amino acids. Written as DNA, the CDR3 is TGTGCCGTACGGACAGGGGGCAATCAGCCCCAGCATTTT. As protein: CAVRTGGNQPQHF.

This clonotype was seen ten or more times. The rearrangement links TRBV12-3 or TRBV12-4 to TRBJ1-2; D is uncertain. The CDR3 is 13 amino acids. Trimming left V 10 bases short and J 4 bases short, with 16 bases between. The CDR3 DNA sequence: TGTGCCACGAAATCGGACGGAACCTATGGCTACACCTTC. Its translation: CATKSDGTYGYTF.

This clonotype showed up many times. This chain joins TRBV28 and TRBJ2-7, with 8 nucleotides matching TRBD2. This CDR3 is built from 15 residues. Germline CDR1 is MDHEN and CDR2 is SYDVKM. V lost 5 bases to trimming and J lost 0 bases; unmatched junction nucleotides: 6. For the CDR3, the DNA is TGTGCCAGCAGTATTACTAGCGGACCCTCCTACGAGCAGTACTTC. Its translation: CASSITSGPSYEQYF.

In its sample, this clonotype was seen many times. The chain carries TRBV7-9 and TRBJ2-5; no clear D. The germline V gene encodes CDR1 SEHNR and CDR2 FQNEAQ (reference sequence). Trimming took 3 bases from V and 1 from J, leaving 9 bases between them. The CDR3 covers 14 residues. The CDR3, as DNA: TGTGCCAGCAGCTTGTCGCCAACCCAAGAGACCCAGTACTTC. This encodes CASSLSPTQETQYF.

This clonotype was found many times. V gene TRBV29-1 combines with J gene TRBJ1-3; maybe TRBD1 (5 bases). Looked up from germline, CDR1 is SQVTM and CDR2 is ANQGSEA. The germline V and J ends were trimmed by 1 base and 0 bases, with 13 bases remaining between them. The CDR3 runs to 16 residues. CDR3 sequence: CSVEVGTAYSGNTIYF. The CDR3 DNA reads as TGCAGCGTTGAAGTTGGGACGGCCTACTCTGGAAACACCATATATTTT.

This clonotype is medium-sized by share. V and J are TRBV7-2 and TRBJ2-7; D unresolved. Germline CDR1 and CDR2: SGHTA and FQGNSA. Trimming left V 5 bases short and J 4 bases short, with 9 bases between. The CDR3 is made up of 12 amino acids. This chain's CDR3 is CASSMDAYEQYF. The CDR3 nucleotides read TGTGCCAGCAGCATGGACGCATACGAGCAGTACTTC.

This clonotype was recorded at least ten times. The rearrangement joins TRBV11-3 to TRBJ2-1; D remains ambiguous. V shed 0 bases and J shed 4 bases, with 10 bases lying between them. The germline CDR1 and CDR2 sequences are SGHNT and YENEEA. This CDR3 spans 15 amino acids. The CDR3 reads CASSLEGARYNEQFF. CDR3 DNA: TGTGCCAGCAGCTTAGAAGGTGCTAGATACAATGAGCAGTTCTTC. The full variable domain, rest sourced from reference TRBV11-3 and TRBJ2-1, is EAGVVQSPRYKIIEKKQPVAFWCNPISGHNTLYWYLQNLGQGPELLIRYENEEAVDDSQLPKDRFSAERLKGVDSTLKIQPAELGDSAVYLCASSLEGARYNEQFFGPGTRLTVL.

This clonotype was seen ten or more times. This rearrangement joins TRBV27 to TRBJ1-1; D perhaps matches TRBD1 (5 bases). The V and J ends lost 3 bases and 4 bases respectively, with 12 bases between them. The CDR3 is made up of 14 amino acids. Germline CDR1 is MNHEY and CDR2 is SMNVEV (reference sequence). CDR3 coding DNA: TGTGCCAGCAGTTTTTTAGGGGAACGCACTGAAGCTTTCTTT. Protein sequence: CASSFLGERTEAFF.

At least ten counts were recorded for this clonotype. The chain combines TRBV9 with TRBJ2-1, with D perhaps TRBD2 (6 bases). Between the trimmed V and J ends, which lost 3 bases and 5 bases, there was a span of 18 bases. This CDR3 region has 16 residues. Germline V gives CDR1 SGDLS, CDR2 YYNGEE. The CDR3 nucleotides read TGTGCCAGCAGCGCCGCCGGGGGACCGGTACACAATGAGCAGTTCTTC. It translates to CASSAAGGPVHNEQFF.

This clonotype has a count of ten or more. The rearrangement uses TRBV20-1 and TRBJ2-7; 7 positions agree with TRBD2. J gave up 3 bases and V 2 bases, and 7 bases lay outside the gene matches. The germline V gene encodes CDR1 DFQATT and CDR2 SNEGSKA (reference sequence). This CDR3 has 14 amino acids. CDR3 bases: TGCAGTGCTAGACCTTTAGGGAGGGGCTACGAGCAGTACTTC. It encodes CSARPLGRGYEQYF.

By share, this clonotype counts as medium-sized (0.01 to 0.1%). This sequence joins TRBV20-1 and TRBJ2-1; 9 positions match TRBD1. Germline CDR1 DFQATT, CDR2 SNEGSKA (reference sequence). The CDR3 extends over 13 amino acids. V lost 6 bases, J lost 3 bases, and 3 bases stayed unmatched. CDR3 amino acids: CSARTGDYNEQFF. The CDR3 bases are TGCAGTGCCAGGACAGGGGACTACAATGAGCAGTTCTTC.

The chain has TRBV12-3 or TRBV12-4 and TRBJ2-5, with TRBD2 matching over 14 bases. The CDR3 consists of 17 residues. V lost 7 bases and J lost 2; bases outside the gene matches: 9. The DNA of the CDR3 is TGTGCCAGCACCCAATTGGGGACTAGCGGGGGACAAGAGACCCAGTACTTC. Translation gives CASTQLGTSGGQETQYF.

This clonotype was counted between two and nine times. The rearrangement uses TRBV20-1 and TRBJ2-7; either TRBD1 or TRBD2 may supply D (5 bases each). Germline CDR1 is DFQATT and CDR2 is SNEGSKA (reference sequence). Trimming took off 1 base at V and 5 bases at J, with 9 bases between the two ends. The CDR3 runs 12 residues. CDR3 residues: CSARGDVNEQYF. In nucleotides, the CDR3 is TGCAGTGCTAGAGGGGACGTGAACGAGCAGTACTTC.

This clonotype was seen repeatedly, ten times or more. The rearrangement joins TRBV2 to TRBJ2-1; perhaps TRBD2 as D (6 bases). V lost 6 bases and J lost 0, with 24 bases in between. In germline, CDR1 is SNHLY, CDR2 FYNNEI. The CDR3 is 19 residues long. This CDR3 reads CASRLRDSYLPSSYNEQFF. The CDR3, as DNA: TGTGCCAGCAGGCTCCGGGACTCGTACCTTCCGAGCTCCTACAATGAGCAGTTCTTC. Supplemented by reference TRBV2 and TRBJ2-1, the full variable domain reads EPEVTQTPSHQVTQMGQEVILRCVPISNHLYFYWYRQILGQKVEFLVSFYNNEISEKSEIFDDQFSVERPDGSNFTLKIRSTKLEDSAMYFCASRLRDSYLPSSYNEQFFGPGTRLTVL.

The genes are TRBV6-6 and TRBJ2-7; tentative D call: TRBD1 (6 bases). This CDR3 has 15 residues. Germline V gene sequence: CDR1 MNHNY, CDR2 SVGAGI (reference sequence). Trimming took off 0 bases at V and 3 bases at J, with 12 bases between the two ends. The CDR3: CASSYSAIGGYEQYF. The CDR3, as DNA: TGTGCCAGCAGTTACTCGGCTATAGGGGGCTACGAGCAGTACTTC.

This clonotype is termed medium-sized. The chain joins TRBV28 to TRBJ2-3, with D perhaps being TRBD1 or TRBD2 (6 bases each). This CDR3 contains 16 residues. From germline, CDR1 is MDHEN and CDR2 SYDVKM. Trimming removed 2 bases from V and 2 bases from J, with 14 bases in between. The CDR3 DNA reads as TGTGCCAGCAGTTTAGCCCTGGGGGGCTTCACAGATACGCAGTATTTT. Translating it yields CASSLALGGFTDTQYF.

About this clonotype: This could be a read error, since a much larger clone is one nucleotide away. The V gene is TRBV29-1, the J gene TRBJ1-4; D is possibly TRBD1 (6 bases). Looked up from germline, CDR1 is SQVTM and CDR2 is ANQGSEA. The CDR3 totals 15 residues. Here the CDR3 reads CSIEVGGEDNEKLFF. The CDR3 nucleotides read TGCAGCATTGAAGTTGGGGGCGAGGATAATGAAAAACTGTTTTTT.

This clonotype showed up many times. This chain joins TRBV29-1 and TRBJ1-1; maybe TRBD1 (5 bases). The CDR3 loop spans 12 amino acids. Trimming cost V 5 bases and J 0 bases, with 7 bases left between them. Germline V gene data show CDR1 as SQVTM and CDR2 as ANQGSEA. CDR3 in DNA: TGCAGCGTTCTGACAGTGAACACTGAAGCTTTCTTT. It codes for CSVLTVNTEAFF.

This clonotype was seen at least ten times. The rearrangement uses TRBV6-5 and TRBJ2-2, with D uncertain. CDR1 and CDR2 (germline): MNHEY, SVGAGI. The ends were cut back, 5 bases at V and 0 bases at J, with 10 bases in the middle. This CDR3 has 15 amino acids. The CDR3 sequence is CASSPAVPNTGELFF. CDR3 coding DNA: TGTGCCAGCAGTCCTGCCGTCCCGAACACCGGGGAGCTGTTTTTT.

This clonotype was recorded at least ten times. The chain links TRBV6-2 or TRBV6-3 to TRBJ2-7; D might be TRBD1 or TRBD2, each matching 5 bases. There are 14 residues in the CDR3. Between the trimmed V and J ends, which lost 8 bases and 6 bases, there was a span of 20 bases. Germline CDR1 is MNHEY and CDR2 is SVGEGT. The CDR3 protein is CASGSWSGTREQYF. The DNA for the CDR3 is TGTGCCAGCGGATCCTGGTCGGGGACCCGCGAGCAGTACTTC.

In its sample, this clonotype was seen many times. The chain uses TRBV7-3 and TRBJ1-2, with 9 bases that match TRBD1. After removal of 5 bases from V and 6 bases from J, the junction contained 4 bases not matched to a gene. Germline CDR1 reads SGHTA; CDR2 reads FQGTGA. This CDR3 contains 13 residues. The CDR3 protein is CASSSRQGDGYTF. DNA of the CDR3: TGTGCCAGCAGCAGTCGACAGGGGGATGGCTACACCTTC.

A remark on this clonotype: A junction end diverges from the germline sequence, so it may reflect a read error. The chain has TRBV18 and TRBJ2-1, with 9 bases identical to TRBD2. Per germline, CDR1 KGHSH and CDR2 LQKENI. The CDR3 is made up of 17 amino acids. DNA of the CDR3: TGTGCCAGCTCACCACGCGGGACTAGCCGGGACTACAATGAGCAGATCTTC. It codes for CASSPRGTSRDYNEQIF.

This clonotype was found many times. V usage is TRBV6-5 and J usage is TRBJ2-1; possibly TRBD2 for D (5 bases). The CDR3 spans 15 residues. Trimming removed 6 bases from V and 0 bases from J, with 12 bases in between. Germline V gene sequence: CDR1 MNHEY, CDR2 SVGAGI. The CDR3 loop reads CASRVAFSSYNEQFF. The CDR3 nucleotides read TGTGCCAGCAGAGTAGCGTTTAGCTCCTACAATGAGCAGTTCTTC.

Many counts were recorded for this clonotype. The chain's CDR3 is CASSLGSSNLDTQYF. CDR3 sequence (DNA): TGCGCCAGCAGCTTGGGGAGTTCAAACCTCGATACGCAGTATTTT. The J gene is TRBJ2-3, the V gene TRBV5-1; D gene unclear. From germline, CDR1 is SGHRS and CDR2 YFSETQ. Trimming shortened V by 0 bases and J by 6 bases, and 14 bases separated the two germline ends. CDR3 size: 15 residues.

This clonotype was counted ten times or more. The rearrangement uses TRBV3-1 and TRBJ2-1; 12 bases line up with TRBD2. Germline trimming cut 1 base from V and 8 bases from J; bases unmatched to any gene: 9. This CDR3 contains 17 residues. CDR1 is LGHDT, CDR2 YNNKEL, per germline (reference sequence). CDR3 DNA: TGTGCCAGCAGCCAAGCTGGACTAGCGGGATTTCGCGATGAGCAGTTCTTC. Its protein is CASSQAGLAGFRDEQFF.

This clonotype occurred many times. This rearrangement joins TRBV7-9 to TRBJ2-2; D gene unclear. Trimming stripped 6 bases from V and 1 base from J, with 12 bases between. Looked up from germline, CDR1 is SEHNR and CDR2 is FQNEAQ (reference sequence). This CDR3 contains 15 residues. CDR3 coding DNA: TGTGCCAGCAGGCGGATATCCTTGAACACCGGGGAGCTGTTTTTT. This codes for CASRRISLNTGELFF.

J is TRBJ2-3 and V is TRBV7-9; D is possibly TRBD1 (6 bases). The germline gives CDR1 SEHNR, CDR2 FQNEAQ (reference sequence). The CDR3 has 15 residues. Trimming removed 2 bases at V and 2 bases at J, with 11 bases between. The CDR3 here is CASSLLDSPTDTQYF. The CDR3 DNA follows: TGTGCCAGCAGCTTACTGGACAGCCCCACAGATACGCAGTATTTT.